This T cell receptor beta chain appears in the sequencing data of a study of shared clonotypes between healthy human individuals. Only Caucasian adults living in Nashville, Tennessee made up the donor group. General observations from the study: Generation probabilities were higher for clonotypes shared across all four sorted-subset donors than for unshared ones. A generally larger estimated richness was seen in naive subsets than in memory subsets.

The length of the CDR3 is 14 residues. Germline CDR1 is MDHEN and CDR2 is SYDVKM. The ends were cut back, 3 bases at V and 0 bases at J, with 6 bases in the middle. Genomic DNA of every subset was divided equally among multiple immunoSEQ plates. Using immunoSEQ multiplex PCR, the repertoire was profiled, and TCRdb retains in-frame clones only, with some absent. The sample has approximately 530,000 clones; 95% to 96% are singletons. As to this clone: Its antigen is undetermined.

The clonotype comes from a woman under 40 in good health. The chain recombines TRBV28 with TRBJ2-1; D unclear. Input material: naive CD4+ T cells sorted from blood. Described subset: CD45RA+ positively selected. This chain's CDR3 is CASSFRRSYNEQFF. DNA of the CDR3: TGTGCCAGCAGTTTTCGGCGCTCCTACAATGAGCAGTTCTTC.